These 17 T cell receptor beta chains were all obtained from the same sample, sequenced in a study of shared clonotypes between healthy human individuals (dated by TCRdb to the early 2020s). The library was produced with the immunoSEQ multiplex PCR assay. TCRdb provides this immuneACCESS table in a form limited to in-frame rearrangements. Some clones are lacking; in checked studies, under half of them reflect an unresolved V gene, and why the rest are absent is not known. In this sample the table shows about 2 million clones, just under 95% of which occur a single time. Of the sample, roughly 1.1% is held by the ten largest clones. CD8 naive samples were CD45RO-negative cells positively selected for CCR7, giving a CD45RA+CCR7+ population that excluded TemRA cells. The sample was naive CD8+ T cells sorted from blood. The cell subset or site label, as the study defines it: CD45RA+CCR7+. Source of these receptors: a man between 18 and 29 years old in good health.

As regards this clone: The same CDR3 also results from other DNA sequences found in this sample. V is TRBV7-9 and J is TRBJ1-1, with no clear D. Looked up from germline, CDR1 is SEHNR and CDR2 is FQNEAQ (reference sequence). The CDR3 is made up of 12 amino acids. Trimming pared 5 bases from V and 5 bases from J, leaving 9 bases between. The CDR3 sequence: CASSLGRTEAFF. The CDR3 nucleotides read TGTGCCAGCAGCCTAGGCAGGACTGAAGCTTTCTTT. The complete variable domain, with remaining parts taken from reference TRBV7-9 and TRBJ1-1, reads DTGVSQNPRHKITKRGQNVTFRCDPISEHNRLYWYRQTLGQGPEFLTYFQNEAQLEKSRLLSDRFSAERPKGSFSTLEIQRTEQGDSAMYLCASSLGRTEAFFGQGTRLTVV.

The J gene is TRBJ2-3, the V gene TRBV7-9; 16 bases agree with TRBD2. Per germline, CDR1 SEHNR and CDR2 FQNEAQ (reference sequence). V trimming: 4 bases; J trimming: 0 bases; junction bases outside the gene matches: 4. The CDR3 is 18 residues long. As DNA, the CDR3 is TGTGCCAGCAGCTCCCCGGGACTAGCGGGGGGGAGCACAGATACGCAGTATTTT. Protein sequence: CASSSPGLAGGSTDTQYF.

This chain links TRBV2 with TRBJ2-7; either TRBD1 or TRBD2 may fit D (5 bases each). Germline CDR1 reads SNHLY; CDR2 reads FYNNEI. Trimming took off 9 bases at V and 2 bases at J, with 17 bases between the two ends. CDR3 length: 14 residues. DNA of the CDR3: TGTGCCAGAGGGACGGGCACAAAAACCTACGAGCAGTACTTC. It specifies CARGTGTKTYEQYF.

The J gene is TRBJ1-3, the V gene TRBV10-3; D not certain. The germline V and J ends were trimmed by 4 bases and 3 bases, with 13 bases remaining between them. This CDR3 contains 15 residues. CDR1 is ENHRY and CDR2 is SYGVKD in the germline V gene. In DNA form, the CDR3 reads TGTGCCATCAGTGGTAATAGGGAAAGTGGAAACACCATATATTTT. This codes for CAISGNRESGNTIYF.

The CDR3 DNA sequence: TGTGCCAGCAGCCTCCGGGACAGCACCTACGAGCAGTACTTC. Translated, it gives CASSLRDSTYEQYF. The rearrangement joins TRBV7-6 to TRBJ2-7; 7 bases align to TRBD1. The trim removed 5 bases at V and 2 bases at J, leaving 6 bases unmatched. CDR3 length equals 14 residues. Germline V gene data show CDR1 as SGHVS and CDR2 as FNYEAQ.

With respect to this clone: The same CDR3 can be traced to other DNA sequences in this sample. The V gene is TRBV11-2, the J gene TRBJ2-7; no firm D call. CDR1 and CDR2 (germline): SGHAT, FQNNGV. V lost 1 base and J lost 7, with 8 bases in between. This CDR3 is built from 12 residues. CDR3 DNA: TGTGCCAGCAGCTTAGGGGCCGGGGAGCAGTACTTC. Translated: CASSLGAGEQYF.

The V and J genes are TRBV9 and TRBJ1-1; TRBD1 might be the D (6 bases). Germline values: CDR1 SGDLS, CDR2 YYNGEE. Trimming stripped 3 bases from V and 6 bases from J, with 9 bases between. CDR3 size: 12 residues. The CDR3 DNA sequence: TGTGCCAGCAGCGCCGGGGGGCCTGAAGCTTTCTTT. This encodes CASSAGGPEAFF.

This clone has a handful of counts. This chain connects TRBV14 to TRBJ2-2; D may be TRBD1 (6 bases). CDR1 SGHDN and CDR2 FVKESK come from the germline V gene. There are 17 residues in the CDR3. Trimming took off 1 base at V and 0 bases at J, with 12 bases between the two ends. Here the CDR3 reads CASSQGYRAANTGELFF. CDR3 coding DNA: TGTGCCAGCAGCCAAGGTTACAGGGCTGCGAACACCGGGGAGCTGTTTTTT.

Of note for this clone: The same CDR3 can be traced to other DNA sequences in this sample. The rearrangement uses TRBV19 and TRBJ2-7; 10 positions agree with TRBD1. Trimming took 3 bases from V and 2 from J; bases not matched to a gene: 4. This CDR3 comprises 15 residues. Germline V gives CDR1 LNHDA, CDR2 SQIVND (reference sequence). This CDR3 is CASSIAGQGTYEQYF. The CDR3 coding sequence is TGTGCCAGTAGTATCGCGGGACAGGGGACCTACGAGCAGTACTTC.

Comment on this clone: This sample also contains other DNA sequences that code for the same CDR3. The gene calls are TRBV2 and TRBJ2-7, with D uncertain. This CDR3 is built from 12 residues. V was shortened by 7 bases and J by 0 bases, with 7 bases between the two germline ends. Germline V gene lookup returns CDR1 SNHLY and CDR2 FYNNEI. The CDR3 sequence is CASMGSSYEQYF. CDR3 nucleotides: TGTGCCAGCATGGGCAGCTCCTACGAGCAGTACTTC.

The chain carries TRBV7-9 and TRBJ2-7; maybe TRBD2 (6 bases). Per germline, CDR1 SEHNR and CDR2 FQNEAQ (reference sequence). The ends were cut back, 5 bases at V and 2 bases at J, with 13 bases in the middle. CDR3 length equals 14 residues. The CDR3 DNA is TGTGCCAGCAGCCCTTCCTGGGGGGCCTACGAGCAGTACTTC. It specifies CASSPSWGAYEQYF.

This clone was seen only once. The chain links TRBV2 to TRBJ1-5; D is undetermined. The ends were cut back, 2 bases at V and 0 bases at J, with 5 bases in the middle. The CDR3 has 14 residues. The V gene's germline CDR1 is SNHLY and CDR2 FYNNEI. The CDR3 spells CASSEYPSNQPQHF. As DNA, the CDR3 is TGTGCCAGCAGTGAATACCCTAGCAATCAGCCCCAGCATTTT.

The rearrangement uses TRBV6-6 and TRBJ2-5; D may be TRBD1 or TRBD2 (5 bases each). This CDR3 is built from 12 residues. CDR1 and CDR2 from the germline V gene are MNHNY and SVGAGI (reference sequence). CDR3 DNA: TGTGCTTCGGGACCGACCCAAGAGACCCAGTACTTC. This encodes CASGPTQETQYF.

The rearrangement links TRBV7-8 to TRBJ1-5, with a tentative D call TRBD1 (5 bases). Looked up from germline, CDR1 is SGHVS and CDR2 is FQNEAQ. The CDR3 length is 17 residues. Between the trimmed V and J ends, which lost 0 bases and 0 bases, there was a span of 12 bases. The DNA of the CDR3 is TGTGCCAGCAGCTTAGCCTGGGGGGAGAATAGCAATCAGCCCCAGCATTTT. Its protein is CASSLAWGENSNQPQHF.

For the CDR3, the DNA is TGTGCCTGGAACGGACCGTGGTTGAACGAGCAGTACTTC. Translated, it gives CAWNGPWLNEQYF. This chain joins TRBV30 and TRBJ2-7; D remains unclear. The germline V gene encodes CDR1 GTSNPN and CDR2 SVGIG (reference sequence). Trimming stripped 4 bases from V and 5 bases from J, with 15 bases between. CDR3 length equals 13 residues.

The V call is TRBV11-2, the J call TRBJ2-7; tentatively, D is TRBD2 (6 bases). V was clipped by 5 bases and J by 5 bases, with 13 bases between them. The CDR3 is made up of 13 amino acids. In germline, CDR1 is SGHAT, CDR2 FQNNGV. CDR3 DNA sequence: TGTGCCAGCAGCCACATATGGGGGGACGAGCAGTACTTC. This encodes CASSHIWGDEQYF. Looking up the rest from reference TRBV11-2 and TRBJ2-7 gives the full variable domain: EAGVAQSPRYKIIEKRQSVAFWCNPISGHATLYWYQQILGQGPKLLIQFQNNGVVDDSQLPKDRFSAERLKGVDSTLKIQPAKLEDSAVYLCASSHIWGDEQYFGPGTRLTVT.

CDR3 loop: CASSQVDSGGVYNEQFF. The CDR3 region has the DNA TGTGCCAGCAGCCAAGTCGACAGCGGGGGGGTCTACAATGAGCAGTTCTTC. V and J are TRBV7-6 and TRBJ2-1; 10 nucleotides line up with TRBD2. Germline trimming cut 5 bases from V and 3 bases from J; bases unmatched to any gene: 10. This CDR3 has 17 amino acids. Germline values: CDR1 SGHVS, CDR2 FNYEAQ.